Following are 24 T cell receptor beta chains from one sample sequenced in a study of tumor-infiltrating lymphocytes in primary liver carcinoma. The source material, about 17-31 mg of unsorted bulk tissue, was used to co-extract RNA and DNA. Total RNA amounting to around 530 ng was the source from which TCR beta cDNA was made with a constant-region primer. Slightly modified ARM-PCR with three nested multiplex PCR rounds yielded TCR beta libraries. The first two PCR rounds used TRBV1-TRBV30 forward primers with a C-beta reverse primer, nine to ten cycles each. From the multiplex PCR reads, TCRdb called clonotypes with MiXCR, one entry per CDR3 protein. The data hold just under 95,000 distinct CDR3 sequences, with roughly 70% observed a single time. The sequencing sample was made of tumor-adjacent normal liver tissue. These receptors were obtained from a man in his forties with primary liver carcinoma and hepatitis B virus infection.

The gene calls are TRBV6-1 and TRBJ1-1, with a tentative D call TRBD1 (5 bases). This CDR3 has 14 residues. V was trimmed by 11 bases and J by 2 bases, leaving 18 bases between them. From germline, CDR1 is MNHNS and CDR2 SASEGT. CDR3 protein: CAGRSGGVNTEAFF. CDR3 DNA sequence: TGTGCCGGAAGATCGGGGGGTGTAAACACTGAAGCTTTCTTT.

This clonotype appeared a few times. A clone one base away is much larger, so this may be a read error. This chain links TRBV6-5 with TRBJ2-3; D possibly corresponds to TRBD2 (6 bases). Germline V gene lookup returns CDR1 MNHEY and CDR2 SVGAGI. With 8 bases removed from V and 10 bases from J, the gap between germline ends came to 13 bases. This CDR3 has 11 amino acids. This chain's CDR3 is CASHGGNAQYF. CDR3 nucleotide sequence: TGTGCCAGCCATGGAGGGAATGCGCAGTATTTT.

This clonotype was seen only a few times. This may stem from a read error, because a much larger clone lies one nucleotide away. CDR3 loop: CASRRGLASLGDTQYF. In DNA form, the CDR3 reads TGTGCCAGCAGGCGAGGACTAGCGAGTCTTGGAGATACGCAGTATTTT. J is TRBJ2-3 and V is TRBV6-6, with TRBD2 matching 9 bases. With V trimmed by 6 bases and J by 5 bases, 12 bases remained unmatched. The CDR3 spans 16 residues. From germline, CDR1 is MNHNY and CDR2 SVGAGI (reference sequence).

Concerning this clonotype: A much larger clone is a single base away; this may be a read error. The rearrangement uses TRBV7-8 and TRBJ1-2; D gene uncertain. V lost 5 bases and J lost 8, with 15 bases in between. Germline values: CDR1 SGHVS, CDR2 FQNEAQ. The CDR3 is 13 residues long. The CDR3 sequence: CASSIVDGSGYTF. DNA for the CDR3: TGTGCCAGCAGCATAGTCGATGGGTCCGGCTACACCTTC.

This clonotype was counted ten times or more. V is TRBV5-1 and J is TRBJ1-2; 7 nucleotides agree with TRBD1. The CDR3 is 21 residues long. Germline CDR1 SGHRS, CDR2 YFSETQ. V lost 0 bases, J lost 5 bases, and 25 bases stayed unmatched. The CDR3 DNA reads as TGCGCCAGCAGCTTGGACGGGACAGAAGGATTGGCCCAAAAGAACTCGTATGGCTACACCTTC. Its translation: CASSLDGTEGLAQKNSYGYTF.

In the case of this clonotype: The junction departs from the called germline gene at one end, perhaps through a read error. The gene calls are TRBV11-2 and TRBJ2-2; maybe TRBD2 (5 bases). Germline V gene data show CDR1 as SGHAT and CDR2 as FQNNGV. This CDR3 is built from 14 residues. CDR3 sequence: CASSLSHFTGEPFF. The CDR3 bases are TGTGCCAGCAGCTTATCACACTTCACCGGGGAGCCGTTTTTT.

Points on this clonotype: One end of the junction does not line up with germline, which may come from a read error. The chain joins TRBV11-1 to TRBJ2-7; D remains unclear. The germline CDR1 and CDR2 sequences are SGHAT and FQDESV (reference sequence). This CDR3 is built from 13 residues. CDR3 nucleotides: TGTGCCGGCAGCCCCGGGTCTTCCTACGAGCAGCACTTC. Translated, it gives CAGSPGSSYEQHF.

This clonotype has just one count. Compared with germline, one end of the junction differs, possibly owing to a read error. The chain carries TRBV6-6 and TRBJ2-3; D gene uncertain. CDR1 is MNHNY and CDR2 is SVGAGI in the germline V gene (reference sequence). The CDR3 sequence is 12 residues long. The CDR3 bases are TGTGCCAACAGTACGGAGAGGCCGACGCAGTATTTT. It encodes CANSTERPTQYF.

Worth noting for this clonotype: At one boundary the junction diverges from the germline segment, which might be a read error. V and J are TRBV11-2 and TRBJ2-2; 9 nucleotides align to TRBD2. CDR3 size: 17 residues. The V gene's germline CDR1 is SGHAT and CDR2 FQNNGV. The CDR3 loop is CTSSGGLAKRNTGELFF. The CDR3 coding sequence is TGTACCAGCAGCGGAGGACTAGCGAAGCGGAACACCGGAGAGCTGTTTTTT.

The rearrangement uses TRBV7-3 and TRBJ2-6; no firm D call. This CDR3 has 16 amino acids. V was trimmed by 6 bases and J by 0 bases, leaving 12 bases between them. Germline V lookup: CDR1 SGHTA, CDR2 FQGTGA. Here the CDR3 DNA reads TGTGCCAGCAGTCCAGACGGTAGCTCTGGGGCCAACGTCCTGACTTTC. Amino acids: CASSPDGSSGANVLTF.

Worth noting for this clonotype: The junction shows a germline mismatch at one end, possibly a read error. The chain is built from TRBV29-1 and TRBJ2-3; 10 nucleotides agree with TRBD1. This CDR3 is built from 14 residues. Germline assignment: CDR1 SQVTM and CDR2 ANQGSEA. This CDR3 is CRVAGTGVADTQYF. CDR3 DNA sequence: TGCAGAGTTGCTGGGACAGGGGTCGCAGATACTCAGTATTTT.

For this clonotype: Its ends do not fully match the called genes, so a read error is possible. The genes are TRBV11-2 and TRBJ1-4; 10 nucleotides match TRBD1. There are 15 residues in the CDR3. Germline V gene lookup returns CDR1 SGHAT and CDR2 FQNNGV. This CDR3 is CASSLGTGGAEKLCF. DNA of the CDR3: TGTGCCAGCAGCTTAGGGACAGGGGGTGCGGAAAAACTGTGTTTT.

V gene TRBV11-2 combines with J gene TRBJ2-7; no clear D. Per germline, CDR1 SGHAT and CDR2 FQNNGV. The CDR3 is 15 residues long. Trimming took 5 bases from V and 2 from J, leaving 16 bases between them. CDR3 DNA: TGTGCCAGCAGCCTCCGTGCGACTCTACCCTACGAGCAGTACTTC. Amino acid sequence: CASSLRATLPYEQYF.

Notes on this clonotype: A much larger clone differs by one base, so this may be a read error. The rearrangement uses TRBV6-5 and TRBJ2-1, with 15 bases matching TRBD2. The germline CDR1 and CDR2 sequences are MNHEY and SVGAGI. This CDR3 contains 16 residues. The CDR3 spells CASSYTGLAGGNEQLF. In DNA, the CDR3 is TGTGCCAGCAGTTACACGGGACTAGCGGGGGGTAATGAGCAGCTCTTC.

This clonotype was recorded at least ten times. The J gene is TRBJ2-7, the V gene TRBV10-2; D is uncertain. This CDR3 region has 12 residues. The germline V and J ends were trimmed by 5 bases and 5 bases, with 10 bases remaining between them. Germline V CDR1 and CDR2: WSHSY, SAAADI. Written as DNA, the CDR3 is TGCGCCAGCAGTCGAAGCGTCAACGAGCAGTACTTC. Translating gives CASSRSVNEQYF.

In the case of this clonotype: This likely comes from a read error, as the CDR3 has no conserved phenylalanine or tryptophan at its end. V and J are TRBV11-2 and TRBJ2-7, with D maybe TRBD2 (5 bases). The germline V gene encodes CDR1 SGHAT and CDR2 FQNNGV. The CDR3 is made up of 15 amino acids. CDR3 region: CASGLAASSSYEQYL. In DNA, the CDR3 is TGTGCCAGCGGCTTGGCTGCGTCTAGCTCCTATGAGCAGTACCTC.

Note on this clonotype: A junction boundary mismatches the germline segment, possibly from a read error. This chain connects TRBV28 to TRBJ1-2, with TRBD1 matching over 7 bases. The CDR3 loop spans 15 amino acids. Germline loops: CDR1 MDHEN, CDR2 SYDVKM. The CDR3 DNA reads as TGTGCCAGCAGTTCCCCTCGACAGGGAGGGCATGGCTACGCCTTC. Protein: CASSSPRQGGHGYAF.

About this clonotype itself: One junction end disagrees with the germline gene, perhaps due to a read error. This chain joins TRBV11-2 and TRBJ2-7, with D tentatively TRBD2 (5 bases). The CDR3 has 15 residues. CDR1 is SGHAT and CDR2 is FQNNGV in the germline V gene. CDR3 nucleotides: TGTGCCACCAGCTTAGAGTCCGGGATCTCTGGCGAGCAGTACTTC. Its translation: CATSLESGISGEQYF. The whole variable domain, remainder taken from reference TRBV11-2 and TRBJ2-7, is EAGVAQSPRYKIIEKRQSVAFWCNPISGHATLYWYQQILGQGPKLLIQFQNNGVVDDSQLPKDRFSAERLKGVDSTLKIQPAKLEDSAVYLCATSLESGISGEQYFGPGTRLTVT.

Only one count was recorded for this clonotype. The chain carries TRBV11-2 and TRBJ2-2; D remains unclear. The CDR3 has 16 residues. Trimming removed 7 bases at V and 0 bases at J, with 15 bases between. The germline V gene encodes CDR1 SGHAT and CDR2 FQNNGV. CDR3 amino acids: CASNPHTPTNTGELFF. The CDR3, as DNA: TGTGCCAGCAACCCCCACACCCCCACGAACACCGGGGAGCTGTTTTTT.

Remarks on this clonotype: Since a much larger clone is just one base distant, this may be a read error. This rearrangement joins TRBV11-1 to TRBJ2-1; D remains unclear. Looked up from germline, CDR1 is SGHAT and CDR2 is FQDESV (reference sequence). The CDR3 has 14 amino acids. The CDR3 loop reads CASTPDGGYNDQFF. CDR3 coding DNA: TGTGCCAGCACCCCCGATGGCGGCTACAATGACCAGTTCTTC. The full variable domain, with the rest looked up from reference TRBV11-1 and TRBJ2-1, is EAEVAQSPRYKITEKSQAVAFWCDPISGHATLYWYRQILGQGPELLVQFQDESVVDDSQLPKDRFSAERLKGVDSTLKIQPAELGDSAMYLCASTPDGGYNDQFFGPGTRLTVL.

The chain is built from TRBV2 and TRBJ2-1; D might be TRBD2 (6 bases). CDR3 length: 15 residues. V lost 6 bases and J 0 bases, leaving 12 bases between the germline ends. Germline CDR1 is SNHLY and CDR2 is FYNNEI. CDR3 nucleotides: TGTGCCAGCAGGCTTTTAGCGGCCTCCTACAATGAGCAGTTCTTC. It codes for CASRLLAASYNEQFF.

The chain uses TRBV18 and TRBJ1-4; 9 bases match TRBD1. This CDR3 has 15 residues. Germline V gene lookup returns CDR1 KGHSH and CDR2 LQKENI. The V segment lost 2 bases and the J segment 6 bases; nucleotides outside the gene matches: 4. CDR3 in DNA: TGTGCCAGCTCACCAAGGGGACAGGGCGATGAAAAACTGTTTTTT. Protein product: CASSPRGQGDEKLFF.

About this clonotype itself: The conserved phenylalanine or tryptophan normally closing the CDR3 is absent here, so this likely arose from a read error. This chain links TRBV11-2 with TRBJ2-3; D is uncertain. Per germline, CDR1 SGHAT and CDR2 FQNNGV. This CDR3 region has 15 residues. CDR3 nucleotide sequence: TGTGCCAGCAGCTTAAGTGGTAGAACCACAGATATGCAGTATTCT. Translating gives CASSLSGRTTDMQYS.

CDR3 sequence reads: CANPQTIGEVETQYF. DNA of the CDR3: TGTGCCAACCCGCAAACGATCGGGGAGGTAGAGACCCAGTACTTC. V and J are TRBV11-2 and TRBJ2-5, with D tentatively TRBD2 (6 bases). The CDR3 length is 15 residues. V lost 10 bases and J lost 4, with 22 bases in between. CDR1 and CDR2 from the germline V gene are SGHAT and FQNNGV. Complete variable domain (other parts from reference TRBV11-2 and TRBJ2-5): EAGVAQSPRYKIIEKRQSVAFWCNPISGHATLYWYQQILGQGPKLLIQFQNNGVVDDSQLPKDRFSAERLKGVDSTLKIQPAKLEDSAVYLCANPQTIGEVETQYFGPGTRLLVL.